This T cell receptor (beta chain) was captured by sequencing in a study of T cells in localized non-small cell lung cancer. Study-level findings and limits: Appearing in adjacent lung were a median about 59 of the top 100 tumor clones. Elevated blood T cell density was associated with longer overall survival.

Germline V gene data show CDR1 as SGHRS and CDR2 as YFSETQ. The CDR3 contains 15 residues. V lost 4 bases and J 5 bases, leaving 16 bases between the germline ends. Note on this clone: What it recognizes is unknown.

The assay was immunoSEQ multiplex PCR, and TCRdb's table has in-frame clones only and misses some. The sample lists 7,500 to 10,000 clones; about 44% were seen once. This clonotype was obtained from a woman between 40 and 69 years old with stage I lung adenocarcinoma. The genes are TRBV5-1 and TRBJ1-3; perhaps TRBD1 as D (6 bases). Sequencing used lymph node tissue, obtained before any cancer treatment. Here the CDR3 DNA reads TGCGCCAGCAGCCTATCGACAGGAGAAAGAAACACCATATATTTT. Its translation is CASSLSTGERNTIYF. Full variable domain (missing parts from reference TRBV5-1 and TRBJ1-3): KAGVTQTPRYLIKTRGQQVTLSCSPISGHRSVSWYQQTPGQGLQFLFEYFSETQRNKGNFPGRFSGRQFSNSRSEMNVSTLELGDSALYLCASSLSTGERNTIYFGEGSWLTVV.